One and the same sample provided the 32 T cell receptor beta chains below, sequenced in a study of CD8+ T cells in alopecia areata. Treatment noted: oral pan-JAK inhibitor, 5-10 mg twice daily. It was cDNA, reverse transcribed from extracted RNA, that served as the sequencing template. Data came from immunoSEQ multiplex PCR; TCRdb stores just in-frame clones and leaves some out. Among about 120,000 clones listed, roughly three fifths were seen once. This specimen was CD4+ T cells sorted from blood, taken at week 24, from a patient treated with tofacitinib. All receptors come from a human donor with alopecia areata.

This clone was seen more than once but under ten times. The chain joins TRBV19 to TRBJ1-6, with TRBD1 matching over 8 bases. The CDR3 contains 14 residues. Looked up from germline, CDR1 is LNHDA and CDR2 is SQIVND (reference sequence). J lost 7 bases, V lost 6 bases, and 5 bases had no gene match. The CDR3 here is CASSLGQENSPLHF. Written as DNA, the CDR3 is TGTGCCAGTAGCTTGGGACAGGAGAATTCACCCCTCCACTTT.

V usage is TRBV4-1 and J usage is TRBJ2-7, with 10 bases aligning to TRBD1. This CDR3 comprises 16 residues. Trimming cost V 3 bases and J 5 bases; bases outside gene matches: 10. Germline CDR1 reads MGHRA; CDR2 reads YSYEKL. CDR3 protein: CASSHQTRDRGHEQYF. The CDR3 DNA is TGCGCCAGCAGCCATCAGACCCGGGACAGGGGCCACGAGCAGTACTTC.

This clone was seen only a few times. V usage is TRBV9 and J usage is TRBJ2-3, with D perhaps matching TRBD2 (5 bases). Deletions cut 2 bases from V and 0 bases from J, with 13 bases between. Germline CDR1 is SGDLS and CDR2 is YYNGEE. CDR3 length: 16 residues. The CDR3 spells CASSVRPAVSTDTQYF. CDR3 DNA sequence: TGTGCCAGCAGCGTGAGGCCAGCGGTTAGCACAGATACGCAGTATTTT. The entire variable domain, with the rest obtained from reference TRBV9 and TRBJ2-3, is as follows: DSGVTQTPKHLITATGQRVTLRCSPRSGDLSVYWYQQSLDQGLQFLIQYYNGEERAKGNILERFSAQQFPDLHSELNLSSLELGDSALYFCASSVRPAVSTDTQYFGPGTRLTVL.

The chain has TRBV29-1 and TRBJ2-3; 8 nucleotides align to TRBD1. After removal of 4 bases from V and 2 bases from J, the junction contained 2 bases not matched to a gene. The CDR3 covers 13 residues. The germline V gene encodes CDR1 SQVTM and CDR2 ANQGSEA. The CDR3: CSVAGQVTDTQYF. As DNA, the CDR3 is TGCAGCGTTGCGGGACAGGTCACAGATACGCAGTATTTT.

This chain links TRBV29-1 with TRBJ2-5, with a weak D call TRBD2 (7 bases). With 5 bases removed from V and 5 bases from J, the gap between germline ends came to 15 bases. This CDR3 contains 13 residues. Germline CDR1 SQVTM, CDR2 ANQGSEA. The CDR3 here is CSVSNKGGETQYF. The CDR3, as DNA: TGCAGCGTTAGTAACAAGGGGGGGGAGACCCAGTACTTC.

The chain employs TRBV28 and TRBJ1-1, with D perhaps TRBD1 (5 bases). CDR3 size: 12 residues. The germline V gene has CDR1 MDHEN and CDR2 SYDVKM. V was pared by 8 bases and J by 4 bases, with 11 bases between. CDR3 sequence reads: CASRLGGTEAFF. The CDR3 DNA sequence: TGTGCCAGCCGTCTTGGGGGCACTGAAGCTTTCTTT.

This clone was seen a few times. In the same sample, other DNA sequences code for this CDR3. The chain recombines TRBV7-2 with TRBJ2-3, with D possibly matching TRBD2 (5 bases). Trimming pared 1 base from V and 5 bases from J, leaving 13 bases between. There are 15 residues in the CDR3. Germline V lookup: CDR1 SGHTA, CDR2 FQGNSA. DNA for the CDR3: TGTGCCAGCAGCTTAGTTGCGGGTGGTGGAGATACGCAGTATTTT. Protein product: CASSLVAGGGDTQYF.

CDR3 sequence: CASSLGIDTEAFF. CDR3 in DNA: TGTGCCAGCAGCTTGGGGATTGACACTGAAGCTTTCTTT. The chain combines TRBV7-2 with TRBJ1-1; no definite D call. CDR1 is SGHTA and CDR2 is FQGNSA in the germline V gene. The CDR3 is 13 amino acids. Trimming pared 3 bases from V and 3 bases from J, leaving 8 bases between.

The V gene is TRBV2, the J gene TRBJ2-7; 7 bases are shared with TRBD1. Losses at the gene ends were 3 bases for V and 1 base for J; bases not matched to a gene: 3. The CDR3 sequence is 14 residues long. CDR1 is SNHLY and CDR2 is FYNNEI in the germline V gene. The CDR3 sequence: CASSEGTESYEQYF. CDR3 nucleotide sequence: TGTGCCAGCAGTGAGGGGACAGAGTCCTACGAGCAGTACTTC.

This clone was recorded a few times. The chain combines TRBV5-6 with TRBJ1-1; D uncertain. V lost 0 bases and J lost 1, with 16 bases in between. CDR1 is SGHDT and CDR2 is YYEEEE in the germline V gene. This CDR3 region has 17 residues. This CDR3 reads CASSLVGFHEANTEAFF. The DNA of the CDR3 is TGTGCCAGCAGCTTGGTAGGCTTCCACGAGGCGAACACTGAAGCTTTCTTT. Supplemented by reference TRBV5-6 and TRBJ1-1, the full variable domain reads DAGVTQSPTHLIKTRGQQVTLRCSPKSGHDTVSWYQQALGQGPQFIFQYYEEEERQRGNFPDRFSGHQFPNYSSELNVNALLLGDSALYLCASSLVGFHEANTEAFFGQGTRLTVV.

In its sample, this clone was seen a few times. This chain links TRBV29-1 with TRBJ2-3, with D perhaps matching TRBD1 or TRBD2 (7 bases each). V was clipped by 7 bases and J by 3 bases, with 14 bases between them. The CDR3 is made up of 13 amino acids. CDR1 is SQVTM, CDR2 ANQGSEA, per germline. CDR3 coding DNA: TGCAGCGCCAGACAGGGAGGGACAGATACGCAGTATTTT. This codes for CSARQGGTDTQYF.

CDR3 nucleotide sequence: TGCAGCGTTGGGGGGGGAGCCCTCTCTGGGGCCAACGTCCTGACTTTC. It translates to CSVGGGALSGANVLTF. The chain is built from TRBV29-1 and TRBJ2-6; 7 bases match TRBD2. This CDR3 is 16 amino acids long. V shed 4 bases and J 0 bases; nucleotides not matched to a gene: 6. Looked up from germline, CDR1 is SQVTM and CDR2 is ANQGSEA.

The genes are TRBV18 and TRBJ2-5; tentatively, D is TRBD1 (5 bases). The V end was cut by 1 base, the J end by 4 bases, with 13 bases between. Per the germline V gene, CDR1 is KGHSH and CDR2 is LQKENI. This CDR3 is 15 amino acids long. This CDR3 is CASSPRQMQGETQYF. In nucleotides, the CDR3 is TGTGCCAGCTCACCACGACAGATGCAAGGAGAGACCCAGTACTTC.

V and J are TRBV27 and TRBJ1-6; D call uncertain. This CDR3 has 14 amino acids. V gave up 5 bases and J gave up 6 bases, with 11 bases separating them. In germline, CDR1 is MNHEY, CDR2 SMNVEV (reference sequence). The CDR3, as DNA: TGTGCCAGCAGTCAGGTCACAGTTAATTCACCCCTCCACTTT. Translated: CASSQVTVNSPLHF.

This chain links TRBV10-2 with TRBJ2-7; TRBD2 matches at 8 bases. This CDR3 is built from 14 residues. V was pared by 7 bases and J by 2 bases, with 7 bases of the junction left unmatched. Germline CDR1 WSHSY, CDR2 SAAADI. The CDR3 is CASIPGLVTYEQYF. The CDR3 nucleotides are TGCGCCAGCATCCCGGGACTAGTCACCTACGAGCAGTACTTC.

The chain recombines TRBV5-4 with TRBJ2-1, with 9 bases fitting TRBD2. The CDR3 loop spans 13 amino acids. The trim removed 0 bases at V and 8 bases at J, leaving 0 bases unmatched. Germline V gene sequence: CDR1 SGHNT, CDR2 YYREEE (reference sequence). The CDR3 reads CASSLGTSDEQFF. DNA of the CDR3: TGTGCCAGCAGCTTGGGGACTAGCGATGAGCAGTTCTTC.

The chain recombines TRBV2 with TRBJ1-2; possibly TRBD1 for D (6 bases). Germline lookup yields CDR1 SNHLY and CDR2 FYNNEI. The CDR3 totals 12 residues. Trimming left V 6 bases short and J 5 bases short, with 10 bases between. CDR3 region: CASSRGRYGYTF. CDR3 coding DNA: TGTGCCAGCAGCCGGGGGCGGTATGGCTACACCTTC.

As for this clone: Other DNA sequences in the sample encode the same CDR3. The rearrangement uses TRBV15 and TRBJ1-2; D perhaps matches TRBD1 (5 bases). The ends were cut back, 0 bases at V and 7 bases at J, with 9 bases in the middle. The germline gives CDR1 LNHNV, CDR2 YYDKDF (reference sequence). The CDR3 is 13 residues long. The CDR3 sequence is CATSRDRRGGYTF. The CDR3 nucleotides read TGTGCCACCAGCAGAGATCGGAGGGGTGGCTACACCTTC.

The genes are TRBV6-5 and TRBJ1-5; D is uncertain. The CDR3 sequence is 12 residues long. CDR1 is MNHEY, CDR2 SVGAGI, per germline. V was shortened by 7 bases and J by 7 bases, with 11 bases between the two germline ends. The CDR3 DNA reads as TGTGCCAGCACCCATCAAGGACAGCCCCAGCATTTT. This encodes CASTHQGQPQHF.

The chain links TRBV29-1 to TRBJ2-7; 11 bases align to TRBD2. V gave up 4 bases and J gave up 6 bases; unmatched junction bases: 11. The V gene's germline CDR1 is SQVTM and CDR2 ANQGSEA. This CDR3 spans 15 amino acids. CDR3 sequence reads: CSVGETSGVMVEQYF. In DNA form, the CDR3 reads TGCAGCGTTGGGGAGACTAGCGGGGTAATGGTCGAGCAGTACTTC.

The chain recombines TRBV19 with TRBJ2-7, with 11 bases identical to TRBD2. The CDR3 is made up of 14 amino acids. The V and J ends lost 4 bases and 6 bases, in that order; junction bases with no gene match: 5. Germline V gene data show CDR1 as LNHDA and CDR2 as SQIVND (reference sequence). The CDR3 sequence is CASSTGLAVGEQYF. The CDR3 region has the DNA TGTGCCAGTAGTACGGGACTAGCGGTTGGCGAGCAGTACTTC. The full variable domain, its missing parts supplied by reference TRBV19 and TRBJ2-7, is DGGITQSPKYLFRKEGQNVTLSCEQNLNHDAMYWYRQDPGQGLRLIYYSQIVNDFQKGDIAEGYSVSREKKESFPLTVTSAQKNPTAFYLCASSTGLAVGEQYFGPGTRLTVT.

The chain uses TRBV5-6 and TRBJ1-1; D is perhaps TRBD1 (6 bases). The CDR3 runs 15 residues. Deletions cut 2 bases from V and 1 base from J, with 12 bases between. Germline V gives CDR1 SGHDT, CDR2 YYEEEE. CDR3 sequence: CASSLIPTGNTEAFF. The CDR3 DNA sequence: TGTGCCAGCAGCTTAATCCCGACAGGGAACACTGAAGCTTTCTTT.

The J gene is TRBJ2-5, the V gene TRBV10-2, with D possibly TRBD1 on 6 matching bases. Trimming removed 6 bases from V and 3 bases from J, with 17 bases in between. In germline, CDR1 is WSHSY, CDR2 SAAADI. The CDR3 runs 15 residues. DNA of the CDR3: TGCGCCAGCAGCCAGAGTGACAGGAGTAAAGAGACCCAGTACTTC. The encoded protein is CASSQSDRSKETQYF.

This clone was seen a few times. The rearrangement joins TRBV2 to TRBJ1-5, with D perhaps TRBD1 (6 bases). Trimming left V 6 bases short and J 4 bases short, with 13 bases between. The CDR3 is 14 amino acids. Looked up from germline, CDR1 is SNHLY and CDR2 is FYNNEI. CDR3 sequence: CASSLQGSNQPQHF. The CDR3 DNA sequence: TGTGCCAGCAGCCTACAGGGATCGAATCAGCCCCAGCATTTT.

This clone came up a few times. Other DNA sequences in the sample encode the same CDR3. CDR3 residues: CSVGGEETQYF. The CDR3 DNA is TGCAGCGTTGGAGGGGAAGAGACCCAGTACTTC. The J gene is TRBJ2-5, the V gene TRBV29-1; D possibly uses TRBD1 or TRBD2 (5 bases each). The V end was cut by 4 bases, the J end by 3 bases, with 6 bases between. The CDR3 covers 11 residues. Per germline, CDR1 SQVTM and CDR2 ANQGSEA.

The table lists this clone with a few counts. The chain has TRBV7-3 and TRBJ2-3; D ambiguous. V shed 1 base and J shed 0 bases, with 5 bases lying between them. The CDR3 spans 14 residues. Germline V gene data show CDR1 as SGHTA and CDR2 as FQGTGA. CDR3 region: CASSLMASTDTQYF. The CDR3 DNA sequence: TGTGCCAGCAGCTTAATGGCCAGCACAGATACGCAGTATTTT.

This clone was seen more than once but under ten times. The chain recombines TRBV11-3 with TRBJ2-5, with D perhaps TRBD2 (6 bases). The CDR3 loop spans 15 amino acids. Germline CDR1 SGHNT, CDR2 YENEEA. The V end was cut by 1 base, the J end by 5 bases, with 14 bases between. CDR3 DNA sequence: TGTGCCAGCAGCTTAGGATTCCGCGGGGAGGAGACCCAGTACTTC. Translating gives CASSLGFRGEETQYF.

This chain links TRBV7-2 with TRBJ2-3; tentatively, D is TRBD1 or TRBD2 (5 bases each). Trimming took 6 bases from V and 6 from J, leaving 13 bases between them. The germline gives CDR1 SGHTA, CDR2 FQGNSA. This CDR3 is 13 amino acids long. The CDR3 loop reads CASSDGAVDTQYF. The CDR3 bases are TGTGCCAGCAGTGACGGGGCTGTGGATACGCAGTATTTT.

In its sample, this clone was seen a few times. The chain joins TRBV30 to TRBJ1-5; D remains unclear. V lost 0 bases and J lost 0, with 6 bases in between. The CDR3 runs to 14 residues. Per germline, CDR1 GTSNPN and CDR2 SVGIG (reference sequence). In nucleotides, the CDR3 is TGTGCCTGGAGTGTTCTGGCTAGCAATCAGCCCCAGCATTTT. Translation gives CAWSVLASNQPQHF.

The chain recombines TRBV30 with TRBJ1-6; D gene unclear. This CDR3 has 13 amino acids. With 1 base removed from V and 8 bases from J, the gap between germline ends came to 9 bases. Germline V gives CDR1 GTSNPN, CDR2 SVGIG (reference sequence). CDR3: CAWSGGWDSPLHF. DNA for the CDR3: TGTGCCTGGAGTGGCGGGTGGGATTCACCCCTCCACTTT.

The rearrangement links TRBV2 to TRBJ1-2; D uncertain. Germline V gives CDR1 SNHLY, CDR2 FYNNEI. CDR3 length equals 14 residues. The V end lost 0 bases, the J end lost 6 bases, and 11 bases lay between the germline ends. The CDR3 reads CASSEALLRNGYTF. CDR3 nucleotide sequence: TGTGCCAGCAGTGAAGCACTCCTCCGAAATGGCTACACCTTC.

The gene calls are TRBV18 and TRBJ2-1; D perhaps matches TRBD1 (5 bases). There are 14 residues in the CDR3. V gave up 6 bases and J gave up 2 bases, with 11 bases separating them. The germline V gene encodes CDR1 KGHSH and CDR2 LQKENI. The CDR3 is CASSPLGAYNEQFF. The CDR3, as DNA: TGTGCCAGCTCGCCCCTAGGGGCCTACAATGAGCAGTTCTTC.